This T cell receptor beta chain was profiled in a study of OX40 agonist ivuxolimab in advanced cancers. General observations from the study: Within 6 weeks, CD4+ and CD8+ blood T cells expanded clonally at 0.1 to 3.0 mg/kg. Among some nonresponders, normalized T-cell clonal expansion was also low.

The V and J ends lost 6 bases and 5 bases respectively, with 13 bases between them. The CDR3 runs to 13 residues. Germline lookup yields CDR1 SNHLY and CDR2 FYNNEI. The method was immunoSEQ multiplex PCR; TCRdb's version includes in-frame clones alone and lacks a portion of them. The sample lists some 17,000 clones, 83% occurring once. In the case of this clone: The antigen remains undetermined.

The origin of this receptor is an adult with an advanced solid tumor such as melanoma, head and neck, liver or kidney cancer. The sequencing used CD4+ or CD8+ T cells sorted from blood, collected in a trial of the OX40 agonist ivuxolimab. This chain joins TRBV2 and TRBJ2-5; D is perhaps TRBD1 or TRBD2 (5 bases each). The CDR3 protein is CASSRDARETQYF. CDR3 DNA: TGTGCCAGCAGCCGGGACGCGAGGGAGACCCAGTACTTC.